The 12 T cell receptor beta chains below were found in one sample sequenced in a study of T cells after yellow fever vaccination. TCRdb called the 5' RACE reads again in MiXCR, with one record for every CDR3 protein. Of over 150,000 distinct CDR3 sequences in the sample, about 6.2% were seen once. The sequenced sample was CD4+ T cells sorted from PBMCs, obtained on the day of the first yellow fever vaccination. The receptors here all came from a man younger than 30 who received the YFV17D yellow fever vaccine.

The chain carries TRBV28 and TRBJ2-7, with 9 bases identical to TRBD2. Germline lookup yields CDR1 MDHEN and CDR2 SYDVKM. V dropped 8 bases and J dropped 9; count of bases not matched to a gene: 14. The CDR3 sequence is 14 residues long. This CDR3 reads CASWGGGVSSRQYV. DNA for the CDR3: TGTGCCAGCTGGGGCGGGGGGGTTTCTTCGCGGCAGTACGTC.

This sequence joins TRBV11-2 and TRBJ2-2; D is possibly TRBD1 or TRBD2 (6 bases each). V was cut by 0 bases and J by 5 bases, with 16 bases left in between. The CDR3 covers 17 residues. Looked up from germline, CDR1 is SGHAT and CDR2 is FQNNGV. This CDR3 reads CASSLEVLGAGTGELFF. Here the CDR3 DNA reads TGTGCCAGCAGCTTAGAGGTTCTGGGGGCGGGAACCGGGGAGCTGTTTTTT.

Only a few counts were recorded for this clonotype. The genes are TRBV20-1 and TRBJ1-2; 9 positions agree with TRBD1. The V gene's germline CDR1 is DFQATT and CDR2 SNEGSKA (reference sequence). V dropped 5 bases and J dropped 5; count of bases not matched to a gene: 6. The CDR3 sequence is 13 residues long. CDR3 sequence: CSAGTGLGYGYTF. The CDR3 coding sequence is TGCAGTGCTGGGACAGGGCTAGGGTATGGCTACACCTTC.

This clonotype was seen many times. V gene TRBV7-2 combines with J gene TRBJ2-3; 8 nucleotides line up with TRBD2. The junction had 4 bases not matched to a gene; V was cut back by 2 bases and J by 0 bases. Per germline, CDR1 SGHTA and CDR2 FQGNSA. The CDR3 has 16 residues. The CDR3 coding sequence is TGTGCCAGCAGCTTACGGGAGGGGGGGAGCACAGATACGCAGTATTTT. It specifies CASSLREGGSTDTQYF.

The chain combines TRBV5-1 with TRBJ1-2, with D perhaps matching TRBD1 (6 bases). Trimming cost V 3 bases and J 3 bases, with 12 bases left between them. The CDR3 sequence is 14 residues long. CDR1 and CDR2 (germline): SGHRS, YFSETQ. CDR3 in amino acids: CASSSYRADYGYTF. The CDR3 DNA reads TGCGCCAGCAGCTCCTACAGGGCAGACTATGGCTACACCTTC.

In its sample, this clonotype was seen many times. The rearrangement uses TRBV5-1 and TRBJ1-5; unclear D gene. The ends were cut back, 4 bases at V and 5 bases at J, with 13 bases in the middle. Per germline, CDR1 SGHRS and CDR2 YFSETQ. This CDR3 has 14 amino acids. The CDR3 loop reads CASSIDGEDQPQHF. The CDR3 DNA follows: TGCGCCAGCAGCATAGACGGGGAGGATCAGCCCCAGCATTTT.

This clonotype was seen repeatedly, ten times or more. The genes are TRBV4-1 and TRBJ2-5; a possible D gene is TRBD1 (5 bases). This CDR3 is built from 16 residues. Germline values: CDR1 MGHRA, CDR2 YSYEKL. With 1 base removed from V and 2 bases from J, the gap between germline ends came to 14 bases. Here the CDR3 reads CASSQVGRVRQETQYF. Here the CDR3 DNA reads TGCGCCAGCAGCCAAGTTGGCAGGGTGAGGCAAGAGACCCAGTACTTC.

J is TRBJ1-2 and V is TRBV19; unclear D gene. The CDR3 is made up of 13 amino acids. V lost 6 bases and J 5 bases, leaving 13 bases between the germline ends. Looked up from germline, CDR1 is LNHDA and CDR2 is SQIVND (reference sequence). The CDR3 DNA is TGTGCCAGTAGAAAGGAAAGTTGGTATGGCTACACCTTC. The encoded protein is CASRKESWYGYTF.

This clonotype was picked up a small number of times. The chain recombines TRBV4-3 with TRBJ2-3; either TRBD1 or TRBD2 may fit D (5 bases each). Germline V gene data show CDR1 as LGHNA and CDR2 as YSLEER. The germline V and J ends were trimmed by 4 bases and 4 bases, with 18 bases remaining between them. The CDR3 runs to 16 residues. The DNA of the CDR3 is TGCGCCAGCAGCCCCTACGGAGGACACCCTGCAGATACGCAGTATTTT. Protein sequence: CASSPYGGHPADTQYF.

This clonotype has a count of ten or more. The chain couples TRBV14 to TRBJ2-3, with TRBD1 identical over 7 bases. Looked up from germline, CDR1 is SGHDN and CDR2 is FVKESK. The CDR3 consists of 15 residues. V was pared by 4 bases and J by 3 bases, with 7 bases of the junction left unmatched. CDR3 in DNA: TGTGCCAGCAGCCCCGGGACAGCTCTAACAGATACGCAGTATTTT. Protein product: CASSPGTALTDTQYF.

This clonotype was counted at least ten times. The rearrangement joins TRBV5-1 to TRBJ2-2; D is unresolved. Trimming took 0 bases from V and 4 from J, leaving 10 bases between them. The germline V gene encodes CDR1 SGHRS and CDR2 YFSETQ. CDR3 size: 15 residues. CDR3 region: CASSLEVLGTGELFF. The CDR3 nucleotides are TGCGCCAGCAGCTTGGAAGTCCTAGGCACCGGGGAGCTGTTTTTT.

Of note for this clonotype: Since a much larger clone is just one base distant, this may be a read error. The chain joins TRBV29-1 to TRBJ2-5; D remains unclear. V was clipped by 4 bases and J by 2 bases, with 8 bases between them. This CDR3 has 12 residues. In germline, CDR1 is SQVTM, CDR2 ANQGSEA. CDR3 in DNA: TGCAGCGTTGGTCATGGACAAGAGACCCAGTACTTC. This encodes CSVGHGQETQYF. Full variable domain (missing parts from reference TRBV29-1 and TRBJ2-5): SAVISQKPSRDICQRGTSLTIQCQVDSQVTMMFWYRQQPGQSLTLIATANQGSEATYESGFVIDKFPISRPNLTFSTLTVSNMSPEDSSIYLCSVGHGQETQYFGPGTRLLVL.